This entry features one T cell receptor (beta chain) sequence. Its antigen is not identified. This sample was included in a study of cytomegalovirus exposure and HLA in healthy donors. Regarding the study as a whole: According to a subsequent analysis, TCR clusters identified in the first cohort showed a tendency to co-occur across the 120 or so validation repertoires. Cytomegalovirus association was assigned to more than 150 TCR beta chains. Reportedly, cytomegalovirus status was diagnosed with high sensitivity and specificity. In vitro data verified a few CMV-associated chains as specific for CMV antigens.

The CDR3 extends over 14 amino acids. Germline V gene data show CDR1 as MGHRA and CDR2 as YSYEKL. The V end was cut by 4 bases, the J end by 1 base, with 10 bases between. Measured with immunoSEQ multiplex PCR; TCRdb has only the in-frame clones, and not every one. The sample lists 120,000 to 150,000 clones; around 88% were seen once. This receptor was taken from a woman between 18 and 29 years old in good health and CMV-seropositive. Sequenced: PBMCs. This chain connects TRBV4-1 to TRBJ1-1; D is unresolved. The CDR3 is CASSPRLQNTEAFF. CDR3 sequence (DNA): TGCGCCAGCAGCCCCCGGTTGCAGAACACTGAAGCTTTCTTT.